The source of this T cell receptor (beta chain) is a study of beta chain features in type 1 diabetes. About the research overall: Patients were similar to healthy donors in age and gender (as well as in cell yields). Whole-study findings and limits: cDNA-based sequencing might over-represent cells highly expressing TCR. A moderate, significant TCRB CDR3 shortening appeared in type 1 diabetes across four CD4+ subsets. Patients' naive, central memory and regulatory TCRB repertoires appeared more alike than those of healthy donors.

Germline assignment: CDR1 GTSNPN and CDR2 SVGIG (reference sequence). This CDR3 is 15 amino acids long. With V trimmed by 0 bases and J by 8 bases, 12 bases remained unmatched. Expressed TCRB transcripts were sequenced because the isolated RNA had all been reverse transcribed beforehand. Data came from immunoSEQ multiplex PCR; TCRdb stores just in-frame clones and leaves some out. This sample has 450,000 to 600,000 clones, with about 29% found just once. This clone came up a few times. Antigen: not known. This TCR was recovered from a man aged 18 to 30 in good health. The sequencing sample was made of naive CD4+ T cells from blood. The gene calls are TRBV30 and TRBJ1-2, with TRBD1 identical over 7 bases. The CDR3 reads CAWSVVHRGLGGYTF. The DNA for the CDR3 is TGTGCCTGGAGTGTGGTCCACAGGGGCCTGGGAGGCTACACCTTC.